Described below is a single TCR beta chain sequence and its context. The data were taken from a study of beta chain features in type 1 diabetes. Every isolated RNA sample was fully reverse transcribed, so sequencing captured expressed TCRB transcripts. Some 3.6 million reads were obtained on average from naive, central memory and regulatory T cell samples. Repertoires were generated with immunoSEQ multiplex PCR, while TCRdb's copy carries only in-frame clones and drops some. The sample shows 150,000 to 200,000 clones, around an eighth of them seen only once. Sorted populations were all over 95% pure. The origin of this receptor is a woman between 18 and 30 years old in good health. The sample consisted of central memory CD4+ T cells from blood.

This chain's CDR3 is CASRTPEGRGSTGELFF. As DNA, the CDR3 is TGTGCCAGCAGGACCCCGGAGGGGAGGGGTAGCACCGGGGAGCTGTTTTTT. The V and J genes are TRBV25-1 and TRBJ2-2; the match to TRBD2 covers 7 bases. The germline V gene encodes CDR1 MGHDK and CDR2 SYGVNS. Trimming took 6 bases from V and 4 from J; bases not matched to a gene: 14. This CDR3 is built from 17 residues.